The 4 T cell receptor beta chains reported below all come from one sample, sequenced in a study of cytomegalovirus exposure and HLA in healthy donors. 13 Jbeta primers and 60 Vbeta primers were used for the PCR. Clones were sequenced by immunoSEQ multiplex PCR, and TCRdb holds only the in-frame ones, with some missing. The sample includes around 150,000 clones, 60% to 80% of them seen just once. Sequencing was done on a sample of PBMCs. Receptors originate from a woman aged 45 to 65 in good health and CMV-seronegative.

This chain links TRBV11-1 with TRBJ1-1; 10 nucleotides agree with TRBD1. V trimming: 2 bases; J trimming: 10 bases; junction bases outside the gene matches: 16. This CDR3 spans 17 amino acids. Germline V gene sequence: CDR1 SGHAT, CDR2 FQDESV (reference sequence). CDR3 sequence reads: CASSLPKGTGVRWGAFF. CDR3 nucleotides: TGTGCCAGCAGCTTACCCAAAGGGACAGGGGTTCGTTGGGGAGCTTTCTTT.

V gene TRBV19 combines with J gene TRBJ2-3; possibly TRBD2 for D (6 bases). CDR1 is LNHDA, CDR2 SQIVND, per germline (reference sequence). The CDR3 runs 14 residues. The V gene lost 5 bases and the J gene lost 1 base, with 10 bases spanning the gap. The DNA for the CDR3 is TGTGCCAGTAGTCCGTTAGCGGGCACAGATACGCAGTATTTT. It codes for CASSPLAGTDTQYF.

The rearrangement links TRBV7-8 to TRBJ2-3; 7 bases map to TRBD1. The CDR3 is 15 residues long. V dropped 5 bases and J dropped 0; count of bases not matched to a gene: 5. The germline CDR1 and CDR2 sequences are SGHVS and FQNEAQ. The CDR3 sequence: CASSRGRGSTDTQYF. The CDR3 region has the DNA TGTGCCAGCAGCAGAGGCAGGGGGAGCACAGATACGCAGTATTTT.

The table lists this clone with a count of one. The V and J genes are TRBV7-6 and TRBJ2-3, with D uncertain. V lost 1 base, J lost 2 bases, and 7 bases lay in between. Per the germline V gene, CDR1 is SGHVS and CDR2 is FNYEAQ. This CDR3 spans 14 amino acids. The CDR3 DNA follows: TGTGCCAGCAGCTTAGGGGCGAACACAGATACGCAGTATTTT. Encoded protein: CASSLGANTDTQYF.